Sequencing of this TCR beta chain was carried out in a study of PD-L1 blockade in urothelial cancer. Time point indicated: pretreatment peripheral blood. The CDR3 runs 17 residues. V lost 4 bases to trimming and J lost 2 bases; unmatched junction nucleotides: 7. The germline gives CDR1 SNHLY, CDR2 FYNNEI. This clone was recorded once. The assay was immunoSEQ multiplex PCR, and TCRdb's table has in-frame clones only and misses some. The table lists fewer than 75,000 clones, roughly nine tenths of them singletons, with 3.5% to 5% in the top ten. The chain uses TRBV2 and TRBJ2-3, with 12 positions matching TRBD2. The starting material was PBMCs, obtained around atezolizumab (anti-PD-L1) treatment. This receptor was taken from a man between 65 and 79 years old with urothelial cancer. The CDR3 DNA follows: TGTGCCAGCAGTGGAATAGGACTAGCGGGAACCACAGATACGCAGTATTTT. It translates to CASSGIGLAGTTDTQYF. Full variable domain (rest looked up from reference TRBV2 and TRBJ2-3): EPEVTQTPSHQVTQMGQEVILRCVPISNHLYFYWYRQILGQKVEFLVSFYNNEISEKSEIFDDQFSVERPDGSNFTLKIRSTKLEDSAMYFCASSGIGLAGTTDTQYFGPGTRLTVL.